This T cell receptor beta chain appears in the sequencing data of a study of blood T cell repertoires in COVID-19. The participants were between roughly 18 and 89 years old and came from about two dozen US areas. Cohort allocation depended upon clinical history that participants reported. What the recovered Cohort 3 donors had was two negative PCRs, clearance, or symptom resolution. Trimming removed 5 bases at V and 4 bases at J, with 14 bases between. CDR1 is GTSNPN and CDR2 is SVGIG in the germline V gene (reference sequence). The CDR3 totals 13 residues. As processed by the authors: Cell counts per sample came from amplifying reference gene primers. Using immunoSEQ multiplex PCR, the repertoire was profiled, and TCRdb retains in-frame clones only, with some absent. V, J and clone size are those of that table, while D and trimming were read from the DNA. The sample shows 150,000 to 200,000 clones, about 80% of them seen only once.

The receptor was isolated from a middle-aged man who had recovered from COVID-19. The chain couples TRBV30 to TRBJ1-2; D not certain. Sequencing input: PBMCs or T cells enriched from blood (not recorded which). CDR3 loop: CAWSSGSTYGYTF. The CDR3 DNA reads TGTGCCTGGTCTTCGGGTTCCACCTATGGCTACACCTTC. Full variable domain (remainder filled in from reference TRBV30 and TRBJ1-2): SQTIHQWPATLVQPVGSPLSLECTVEGTSNPNLYWYRQAAGRGLQLLFYSVGIGQISSEVPQNLSASRPQDRQFILSSKKLLLSDSGFYLCAWSSGSTYGYTFGSGTRLTVV.